The 3 T cell receptor beta chains below were found in one sample sequenced in a study of identical twins. MiXCR, applied by TCRdb to the 5' RACE reads, yields one record per CDR3 protein. The profile shows 450,000 or so distinct CDR3 sequences, approximately 14% of them singletons. This sample was shared with a second study, whose subject was yellow fever vaccine responses in identical twins.

The sample was CD4+ T cells sorted from blood. Receptors were obtained from a woman aged 18-29 years in good health.

This clonotype turned up a few times. This rearrangement joins TRBV2 to TRBJ2-5; no definite D call. The germline V gene encodes CDR1 SNHLY and CDR2 FYNNEI. The CDR3 contains 13 residues. Deletions cut 4 bases from V and 4 bases from J, with 10 bases between. CDR3 residues: CASSGSGVETQYF. The DNA of the CDR3 is TGTGCCAGCAGTGGTTCTGGGGTAGAGACCCAGTACTTC.

This sequence joins TRBV7-9 and TRBJ2-1; 10 positions agree with TRBD2. Germline V gene sequence: CDR1 SEHNR, CDR2 FQNEAQ (reference sequence). The J segment lost 8 bases and the V segment lost 3 bases, leaving 7 bases of the junction unmatched. The CDR3 length is 15 residues. In DNA form, the CDR3 reads TGTGCCAGCAGCTTTATAGCGGGAGGTTGGGATGAGCAGTTCTTC. Translation gives CASSFIAGGWDEQFF.

This clonotype was observed a few times. V gene TRBV3-1 combines with J gene TRBJ2-1; TRBD2 matches at 7 bases. V trimming: 1 base; J trimming: 0 bases; junction bases outside the gene matches: 3. CDR3 size: 16 residues. In germline, CDR1 is LGHDT, CDR2 YNNKEL (reference sequence). CDR3 sequence (DNA): TGTGCCAGCAGCCAAGGGGGGGGGAGCTCCTACAATGAGCAGTTCTTC. Encoded protein: CASSQGGGSSYNEQFF.